A single sample gave rise to the 22 T cell receptor beta chains below, sequenced in a study of shared clonotypes between healthy human individuals. TCRdb's table, derived via immunoSEQ multiplex PCR, lists solely in-frame clones and lacks some. The repertoire holds 550,000 to 850,000 clones, with around two thirds as singletons. Sequencing input: memory CD4+ T cells sorted from blood. Subset reported: CD45RA-negative fraction. The receptor set was obtained from a woman aged 25 to 39 in good health.

This clone turned up a few times. Other nucleotide sequences in the sample specify the same CDR3. DNA of the CDR3: TGTGCCAGTAGCAAAGGGACAGCCTACGAGCAGTACTTC. Encoded protein: CASSKGTAYEQYF. The J gene is TRBJ2-7, the V gene TRBV19; TRBD1 matches at 7 bases. The CDR3 runs to 13 residues. Per the germline V gene, CDR1 is LNHDA and CDR2 is SQIVND (reference sequence). Trimming at V came to 6 bases and at J to 2 bases, leaving 4 bases not matched to a gene.

V and J are TRBV7-8 and TRBJ1-2; 7 bases are a match to TRBD1. Germline CDR1 reads SGHVS; CDR2 reads FQNEAQ. The V and J ends lost 4 bases and 6 bases, in that order; junction bases with no gene match: 11. The CDR3 loop spans 15 amino acids. The CDR3 sequence: CASSSQKQGPNGYTF. CDR3 bases: TGTGCCAGCAGCTCGCAAAAACAGGGGCCCAATGGCTACACCTTC.

The rearrangement links TRBV4-1 to TRBJ2-7; 11 bases fit TRBD2. CDR3 length: 16 amino acids. Germline V CDR1 and CDR2: MGHRA, YSYEKL. The J segment lost 1 base and the V segment lost 1 base, leaving 3 bases of the junction unmatched. CDR3 in amino acids: CASSQARLAGSYEQYF. CDR3 nucleotides: TGCGCCAGCAGCCAAGCCCGACTAGCGGGATCCTACGAGCAGTACTTC.

V usage is TRBV2 and J usage is TRBJ2-5; TRBD2 is a possible D gene (6 bases). The CDR3 is 13 amino acids. V shed 4 bases and J shed 5 bases, with 11 bases lying between them. CDR1 is SNHLY and CDR2 is FYNNEI in the germline V gene. CDR3 nucleotide sequence: TGTGCCAGCAGTGTCGGGAGTTTGGAGACCCAGTACTTC. It yields the protein CASSVGSLETQYF.

V is TRBV9 and J is TRBJ2-1; 11 bases are shared with TRBD2. The CDR3 sequence is 15 residues long. Germline CDR1 and CDR2: SGDLS and YYNGEE. V was clipped by 4 bases and J by 5 bases; unmatched bases: 5. The CDR3 spells CASSIIAGGDNEQFF. For the CDR3, the DNA is TGTGCCAGCAGCATTATAGCGGGAGGGGACAATGAGCAGTTCTTC.

The genes are TRBV25-1 and TRBJ2-7; TRBD1 agrees at 9 bases. The germline V gene encodes CDR1 MGHDK and CDR2 SYGVNS. V shed 2 bases, J shed 1 base, and the junction held 3 bases outside the gene matches. This CDR3 contains 15 residues. In DNA, the CDR3 is TGTGCCAGCAGTGAACGGACAGGGGAATCCTACGAGCAGTACTTC. Protein sequence: CASSERTGESYEQYF.

V gene TRBV6-5 combines with J gene TRBJ1-2; 8 bases match TRBD1. Germline V lookup: CDR1 MNHEY, CDR2 SVGAGI. The CDR3 runs 13 residues. V shed 7 bases and J 6 bases; nucleotides not matched to a gene: 7. CDR3 sequence (DNA): TGTGCCAGCATCGGAGGACAGGGACATGGCTACACCTTC. Protein: CASIGGQGHGYTF.

In the case of this clone: Other DNA sequences from this sample encode an identical CDR3 as well. The rearrangement links TRBV4-1 to TRBJ1-4, with D possibly TRBD1 on 5 matching bases. Per germline, CDR1 MGHRA and CDR2 YSYEKL. Trimming left V 2 bases short and J 2 bases short, with 9 bases between. The CDR3 runs to 15 residues. For the CDR3, the DNA is TGCGCCAGCAGCCAACCAGGGACGACTAATGAAAAACTGTTTTTT. This translates into CASSQPGTTNEKLFF.

V is TRBV28 and J is TRBJ2-5; a weak D match, TRBD1 (7 bases). The end of the DNA aligns better with TRBJ2-7, so the J call may be wrong. Per germline, CDR1 MDHEN and CDR2 SYDVKM. The CDR3 length is 15 residues. In DNA, the CDR3 is TGTGCCAGCCACCCAGGGGGGACGGGCTCCTACGAGCAGTACTTC. It yields the protein CASHPGGTGSYEQYF.

This chain links TRBV6-6 with TRBJ2-7, with TRBD2 matching 8 bases. The germline V gene has CDR1 MNHNY and CDR2 SVGAGI (reference sequence). The CDR3 consists of 15 residues. Unmatched junction bases numbered 7, after V lost 4 bases and J lost 2 bases. CDR3 sequence (DNA): TGTGCCAGCAGTTCGCGGGGGGACACGGCCTACGAGCAGTACTTC. Encoded protein: CASSSRGDTAYEQYF.

This clone was seen only once. V gene TRBV30 combines with J gene TRBJ2-7; D might be TRBD2 (5 bases). This CDR3 region has 13 residues. The V gene lost 4 bases and the J gene lost 6 bases, with 16 bases spanning the gap. The germline V gene has CDR1 GTSNPN and CDR2 SVGIG (reference sequence). The CDR3 spells CAWNVRGTGEQYF. DNA for the CDR3: TGTGCCTGGAACGTCCGGGGAACGGGCGAGCAGTACTTC.

This clone was picked up a small number of times. The chain employs TRBV18 and TRBJ2-7; D is perhaps TRBD2 (6 bases). Germline CDR1 and CDR2: KGHSH and LQKENI. V was shortened by 2 bases and J by 3 bases, with 11 bases between the two germline ends. This CDR3 contains 14 residues. CDR3 region: CASSPETSYYEQYF. In DNA form, the CDR3 reads TGTGCCAGCTCACCAGAGACTAGTTACTACGAGCAGTACTTC.

The chain has TRBV27 and TRBJ1-2; D gene unclear. V was clipped by 5 bases and J by 2 bases, with 24 bases between them. The CDR3 totals 18 residues. Per germline, CDR1 MNHEY and CDR2 SMNVEV (reference sequence). CDR3 sequence (DNA): TGTGCCAGCAGTCCCCTCACACAAGGTCTAACAATGAACTATGGCTACACCTTC. The encoded protein is CASSPLTQGLTMNYGYTF.

V gene TRBV2 combines with J gene TRBJ2-4, with D possibly being TRBD1 (6 bases). Looked up from germline, CDR1 is SNHLY and CDR2 is FYNNEI. This CDR3 is built from 19 residues. Trimming took 7 bases from V and 8 from J, leaving 33 bases between them. The CDR3 bases are TGTGCCAGCACGAAGAACGTAGTCCGAGACAGGACCCAATGGGACATTCAGTACTTC. This sequence encodes CASTKNVVRDRTQWDIQYF. Using reference TRBV2 and TRBJ2-4 for the parts outside the CDR3, the full variable domain is EPEVTQTPSHQVTQMGQEVILRCVPISNHLYFYWYRQILGQKVEFLVSFYNNEISEKSEIFDDQFSVERPDGSNFTLKIRSTKLEDSAMYFCASTKNVVRDRTQWDIQYFGAGTRLSVL.

As to this clone: Other DNA variants within this sample encode the same CDR3. V usage is TRBV6-1 and J usage is TRBJ2-7; D not certain. The CDR3 totals 12 residues. Looked up from germline, CDR1 is MNHNS and CDR2 is SASEGT. Trimming removed 6 bases from V and 3 bases from J, with 9 bases in between. CDR3 residues: CASSRPGYEQYF. Written as DNA, the CDR3 is TGTGCCAGCAGCCGACCGGGCTACGAGCAGTACTTC.

This chain connects TRBV15 to TRBJ2-5; no clear D. V gave up 3 bases and J gave up 4 bases, with 6 bases separating them. The CDR3 consists of 12 residues. CDR1 and CDR2 from the germline V gene are LNHNV and YYDKDF (reference sequence). The CDR3 DNA follows: TGTGCCACCAGCAGGGGTGTAGAGACCCAGTACTTC. It yields the protein CATSRGVETQYF. Combining the CDR3 with reference TRBV15 and TRBJ2-5 gives the whole variable domain DAMVIQNPRYQVTQFGKPVTLSCSQTLNHNVMYWYQQKSSQAPKLLFHYYDKDFNNEADTPDNFQSRRPNTSFCFLDIRSPGLGDTAMYLCATSRGVETQYFGPGTRLLVL.

Details on this clone: One end of the junction fails to match germline, which may point to a read error. The rearrangement links TRBV25-1 to TRBJ1-4; unclear D gene. This CDR3 contains 16 residues. Germline V gene sequence: CDR1 MGHDK, CDR2 SYGVNS. The CDR3 is CASSVAAAATNDKLFF. The DNA for the CDR3 is TGTGCCAGCAGTGTGGCAGCAGCCGCAACTAATGACAAACTGTTTTTT.

This chain uses TRBV5-1 with TRBJ2-5; TRBD2 matches at 14 bases. This CDR3 is 16 amino acids long. Per germline, CDR1 SGHRS and CDR2 YFSETQ. The junction had 8 bases not matched to a gene; V was cut back by 5 bases and J by 5 bases. CDR3 sequence: CASSATSGRAWETQYF. The CDR3 DNA reads TGCGCCAGCAGTGCGACTAGCGGGAGGGCCTGGGAGACCCAGTACTTC.

The V gene is TRBV5-4, the J gene TRBJ2-5, with D possibly being TRBD2 (5 bases). In germline, CDR1 is SGHNT, CDR2 YYREEE (reference sequence). V lost 0 bases to trimming and J lost 0 bases, with 9 bases between them. The CDR3 is 15 amino acids. CDR3 loop: CASSLAGVYQETQYF. The CDR3 DNA reads TGTGCCAGCAGCTTGGCCGGGGTGTACCAAGAGACCCAGTACTTC. Full variable domain (remainder filled in from reference TRBV5-4 and TRBJ2-5): ETGVTQSPTHLIKTRGQQVTLRCSSQSGHNTVSWYQQALGQGPQFIFQYYREEENGRGNFPPRFSGLQFPNYSSELNVNALELDDSALYLCASSLAGVYQETQYFGPGTRLLVL.

This clone was observed once. The chain uses TRBV18 and TRBJ1-4, with 7 bases lining up with TRBD1. This CDR3 is 15 amino acids long. J gave up 5 bases and V 4 bases, and 7 bases lay outside the gene matches. CDR1 is KGHSH and CDR2 is LQKENI in the germline V gene. DNA of the CDR3: TGTGCCAGCTCACGACAACAGGGACAGAATGAAAAACTGTTTTTT. Its translation is CASSRQQGQNEKLFF.

The rearrangement links TRBV7-6 to TRBJ1-5; D is unresolved. With 5 bases removed from V and 3 bases from J, the gap between germline ends came to 14 bases. CDR3 size: 15 residues. Germline lookup yields CDR1 SGHVS and CDR2 FNYEAQ. This chain's CDR3 is CASSPLGGPNQPQHF. For the CDR3, the DNA is TGTGCCAGCAGCCCCTTAGGAGGGCCCAATCAGCCCCAGCATTTT.

The rearrangement uses TRBV6-5 and TRBJ2-7; 7 bases are a match to TRBD1. The ends lost 1 base at V and 7 bases at J; junction bases unmatched: 10. The CDR3 is 15 residues long. CDR1 MNHEY and CDR2 SVGAGI come from the germline V gene. CDR3: CASSYFKTGSGEQYF. The CDR3, as DNA: TGTGCCAGCAGTTACTTTAAGACAGGGTCGGGGGAGCAGTACTTC.